In this sample, the clone carrying this T cell receptor (beta chain) turned up a few times. This sample is part of a study of blood T cell repertoires in COVID-19. Study background: The United States, Italy and Spain were the sources of the acute and convalescent COVID-19 samples. T cells, B-cell-depleted T cells, or PBMCs supplied cDNA or gDNA.

The CDR3 runs 16 residues. The ends were cut back, 3 bases at V and 3 bases at J, with 15 bases in the middle. Germline values: CDR1 LNHDA, CDR2 SQIVND (reference sequence). Study processing details: Amplification from reference gene primers served as the basis for estimated nucleated cell counts. Profiled with immunoSEQ multiplex PCR; TCRdb holds only in-frame clones, not every one. Clone size and the V and J calls come from that table; the DNA yielded D and trimming. The sample has more than 250,000 clones; 83% are singletons. This clonotype originated in a man aged 60-69 years who had recovered from COVID-19. V usage is TRBV19 and J usage is TRBJ1-5, with D tentatively TRBD1 (5 bases). What was sequenced was peripheral blood. CDR3 in amino acids: CASSIGAQVVNQPQHF. CDR3 coding DNA: TGTGCCAGTAGTATTGGGGCCCAGGTGGTCAATCAGCCCCAGCATTTT.